A selection of T cell receptor beta chains follows, all from one sample in a study of cytomegalovirus exposure and HLA in healthy donors. This table comes from immunoSEQ multiplex PCR, and its TCRdb copy is limited to in-frame clones, with some not included. The sample holds approximately 100,000 clones, approximately 80% seen once. Sequencing input: PBMCs. These receptor sequences come from a woman between 18 and 30 years old in good health and CMV-seronegative. The CDR3 runs from the conserved cysteine through the conserved F or W. The D gene is left open where the match is weak. The size field is filled for only some rows; it gives once, few, many or a size class.

clone_size	v_call	j_call	d_call	cdr3_aa	cdr3_nt
NA	TRBV12-5	TRBJ1-2	TRBD1	CASGLGQGADYGYTF	TGTGCTAGTGGTTTGGGGCAGGGGGCTGACTATGGCTACACCTTC
NA	TRBV2	TRBJ2-4	TRBD2	CASRGLAQIQYF	TGTGCCAGCAGGGGACTAGCCCAAATTCAGTACTTC
NA	TRBV18	TRBJ2-7	NA	CASSPPWASLQYEQYF	TGTGCCAGCTCACCACCGTGGGCTAGCCTACAGTACGAGCAGTACTTC
NA	TRBV5-5	TRBJ1-6	NA	CASSLARDNSPLHF	TGTGCCAGCAGCTTGGCCAGGGATAATTCACCCCTCCACTTT
NA	TRBV7-9	TRBJ2-2	TRBD1	CASSLIQGVTGELFF	TGTGCCAGCAGCTTAATACAGGGGGTGACCGGGGAGCTGTTTTTT
few	TRBV9	TRBJ2-7	NA	CASSVGGSAYEQYF	TGTGCCAGCAGCGTCGGGGGTAGTGCGTACGAGCAGTACTTC
NA	TRBV5-5	TRBJ2-7	TRBD2	CASSLGLAINEQYF	TGTGCCAGCAGCTTGGGACTAGCGATCAACGAGCAGTACTTC
NA	TRBV28	TRBJ2-7	NA	CASSLFAQKTYEQYF	TGTGCCAGCAGTTTATTCGCTCAGAAAACCTACGAGCAGTACTTC
few	TRBV4-3	TRBJ1-1	NA	CASSQDPQGRTEAFF	TGCGCCAGCAGCCAAGACCCCCAGGGGCGGACTGAAGCTTTCTTT
NA	TRBV9	TRBJ1-6	NA	CASSPEYTPLHF	TGTGCCAGCAGCCCAGAATACACACCCCTCCACTTT
few	TRBV5-1	TRBJ1-6	TRBD1	CASNPTGGNSPLHF	TGCGCCAGCAACCCGACAGGGGGAAATTCACCCCTCCACTTT
few	TRBV5-6	TRBJ2-3	NA	CASSESPDTQYF	TGTGCCAGCAGCGAGAGTCCTGATACGCAGTATTTT
NA	TRBV28	TRBJ1-4	NA	CASSLTRSEKLFF	TGTGCCAGCAGTTTGACTAGGAGTGAAAAACTGTTTTTT
NA	TRBV19	TRBJ2-5	NA	CASSPGGLYETQYF	TGTGCCAGTAGTCCTGGAGGGCTATACGAGACCCAGTACTTC
NA	TRBV7-2	TRBJ2-7	TRBD1	CASSLSGTGGSYEQYF	TGTGCCAGCAGCCTCAGCGGGACAGGGGGCTCCTACGAGCAGTACTTC
NA	TRBV7-2	TRBJ2-3	TRBD2	CASSLMGTSGNGGFVTQYF	TGTGCCAGCAGCCTAATGGGGACTAGCGGGAACGGTGGTTTTGTTACGCAGTATTTT
NA	TRBV28	TRBJ2-1	NA	CASSFRGLATGNEQFF	TGTGCCAGCAGTTTCCGCGGGCTAGCGACGGGTAATGAGCAGTTCTTC
few	TRBV9	TRBJ1-1	NA	CASSVGGRGEEAFF	TGTGCCAGCAGCGTAGGAGGCAGGGGCGAGGAAGCTTTCTTT
NA	TRBV30	TRBJ1-3	NA	CAWSEGNFGNTIYF	TGTGCCTGGAGTGAGGGGAATTTCGGAAACACCATATATTTT
few	TRBV30	TRBJ2-1	NA	CAWRSRWKDNEQFF	TGTGCCTGGAGGTCGCGGTGGAAAGACAATGAGCAGTTCTTC
NA	TRBV6-1	TRBJ1-1	NA	CASTTGWGGTEAFF	TGTGCCAGCACCACGGGGTGGGGTGGCACTGAAGCTTTCTTT